The source of this T cell receptor (beta chain) is a study of CD8 T cells in ankylosing spondylitis. The germline V gene encodes CDR1 DFQATT and CDR2 SNEGSKA (reference sequence). The CDR3 totals 17 residues. V trimming: 3 bases; J trimming: 2 bases; junction bases outside the gene matches: 12. Regarding the study as a whole: Disease-linked clones reportedly concentrated significantly in matched ankylosing spondylitis synovial fluid. Clones that were linked to disease were CD8+ and were relatively rare in peripheral blood.

This clonotype was found many times. As yet, its antigen is unknown. As the method for making TCR beta libraries, quantitative 5'-RACE with molecular barcodes was used. One entry per CDR3 protein results from TCRdb running MiXCR on the 5' RACE reads. The table lists fewer than 250,000 distinct CDR3 sequences, over 9.5% of them singletons. The sequenced sample was blood, either unsorted or a sorted T cell fraction (not recorded which). This TCR came from a male donor with ankylosing spondylitis or in good health (not recorded which). This chain uses TRBV20-1 with TRBJ2-3; 9 bases fit TRBD2. This chain's CDR3 is CSARDLAGAILTDTQYF. CDR3 sequence (DNA): TGCAGTGCTAGGGATTTAGCGGGGGCCATCCTCACAGATACGCAGTATTTT.